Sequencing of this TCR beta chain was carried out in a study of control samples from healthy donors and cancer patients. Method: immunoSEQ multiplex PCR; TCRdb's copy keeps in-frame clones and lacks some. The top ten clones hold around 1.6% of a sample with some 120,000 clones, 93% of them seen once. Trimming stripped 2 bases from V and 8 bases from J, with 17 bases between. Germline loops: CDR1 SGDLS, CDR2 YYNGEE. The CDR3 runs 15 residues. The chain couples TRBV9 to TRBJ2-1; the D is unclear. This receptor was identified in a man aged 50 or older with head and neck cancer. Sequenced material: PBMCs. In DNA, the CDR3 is TGTGCCAGCAGCGTTTTTCCAACATCAATCGATGAGCAGTTCTTC. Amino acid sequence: CASSVFPTSIDEQFF.